This T cell receptor beta chain derives from a study of blood T cell repertoires in COVID-19 (TCRdb year 2020). About the full investigation: Samples covering the acute and convalescent phases of COVID-19 were provided by collaborators in the United States, Italy and Spain. The dataset comprised deeply sampled blood TCRbeta repertoires from subjects exposed to, actively infected with, or recovered from COVID-19. A freely available public database, intended as a resource for researchers studying the immune response to SARS-CoV-2, is where the repertoires were released. A de-identified subject ID, COVID-19 status, age in years and sex were almost always included in the sample metadata. Where available, HLA class I and class II types were taken from metadata supplied by the sample provider and were not determined by assay-based typing. Samples were obtained from the ongoing ImmuneRACE study (first 160 participants) and from 1,000 to 1,500 subjects provided by 6 global collaborators. The prospective study material was composed of cDNA or gDNA derived from T cells, B-cell-depleted T cells, or PBMCs.

In Seattle, one collaborating source enrolled patients while the infection was active and tracked those patients longitudinally over the course of disease. Whole blood was collected in K2EDTA tubes by collaborating institutions according to the institutions' own protocols. For TCRbeta analysis, collaborators shipped samples as frozen whole blood, isolated PBMCs, or DNA extracted from either of those sample types. TCRbeta CDR3 regions were amplified from genomic DNA by means of the immunoSEQ Assay, a bias-controlled multiplex PCR. Per the authors' processing: The number of nucleated cells in each sample was estimated from the amplification of reference gene primers within the assay. To quantify the absolute abundance of each unique TCRbeta CDR3 rearrangement, sequence reads were collapsed and filtered. For each sample, productive Simpson clonality was calculated as the square root of Simpson's diversity index across productive rearrangements. TCRdb stores this immuneACCESS table with in-frame sequences only. Part of the clones is absent; in the studies checked, under half of the shortfall reflects unresolved V genes, and no reason is known for the rest. From that table come the V and J calls and clone size; the DNA was used to work out D and trimming. This sample gives just over 300,000 clones in total; under 90% of them show up just once. Of the sample, about 2% falls within the top ten clones.

With regard to this clone: No antigen is known for it. The sample holds no much larger clone one base away, and base qualities are not on file.

Broad study findings and their caveats: The amount of clinical and demographic metadata varied by source and participant and was provided uncurated.

Sequences were obtained from peripheral blood. The TCR was taken from a woman aged 25 to 45 with COVID-19, enrolled during active disease.

The CDR3 protein is CASSPSRGEQFF. The nucleotide sequence is TGTGCCAGCTCACCGTCTAGAGGCGAGCAGTTCTTC. The rearranged segments are TRBV18 and TRBJ2-1; no confident D gene assignment can be made. From the cysteine up to the phenylalanine, the CDR3 has a length of 12 residues. Only the CDR3 DNA is retained, 36 bases long and in frame from the first base. Trimming at the junction amounts to 3 bases on V and 10 bases on J, and the germline ends lie 10 bases apart. The germline V gene supplies CDR1 KGHSH and CDR2 LQKENI.